These 32 T cell receptor beta chains originate from one sample sequenced in a study of T cell responses to AZD1222 COVID-19 vaccine. TCRdb's table, derived via immunoSEQ multiplex PCR, lists solely in-frame clones and lacks some. Among 75,000 to 100,000 clones listed, about 93% were seen once. Sequenced material: peripheral blood, taken 28 days after the second AZD1222 dose. The origin of the receptors is an adult who received the AZD1222 COVID-19 vaccine.

The chain is built from TRBV6-1 and TRBJ2-7; the D is unclear. The germline V gene encodes CDR1 MNHNS and CDR2 SASEGT. Between the trimmed V and J ends, which lost 1 base and 2 bases, there was a span of 15 bases. This CDR3 is built from 16 residues. The CDR3 region is CASSEGRAVAPYEQYF. The CDR3, as DNA: TGTGCCAGCAGTGAAGGAAGGGCAGTAGCCCCCTACGAGCAGTACTTC.

V is TRBV11-1 and J is TRBJ1-1; perhaps TRBD1 as D (6 bases). V lost 5 bases, J lost 5 bases, and 21 bases lay in between. The germline gives CDR1 SGHAT, CDR2 FQDESV (reference sequence). The CDR3 is 16 residues long. The CDR3 region has the DNA TGTGCCAGCAGCCCCGGGAGGGGGGGGCGTTGGACTGAAGCTTTCTTT. Amino acid sequence: CASSPGRGGRWTEAFF. Looking up the rest from reference TRBV11-1 and TRBJ1-1 gives the full variable domain: EAEVAQSPRYKITEKSQAVAFWCDPISGHATLYWYRQILGQGPELLVQFQDESVVDDSQLPKDRFSAERLKGVDSTLKIQPAELGDSAMYLCASSPGRGGRWTEAFFGQGTRLTVV.

The V call is TRBV7-8, the J call TRBJ2-5; TRBD1 agrees at 8 bases. The germline gives CDR1 SGHVS, CDR2 FQNEAQ. This CDR3 region has 15 residues. After removal of 5 bases from V and 5 bases from J, the junction contained 10 bases not matched to a gene. CDR3 DNA sequence: TGTGCCAGCAGCCCCCCAGGGGGCGAGGGTGAGACCCAGTACTTC. Translation gives CASSPPGGEGETQYF.

CDR3 in amino acids: CASSIRLLAGVEQFF. As DNA, the CDR3 is TGTGCCAGTAGTATTAGGCTACTAGCGGGGGTTGAGCAGTTCTTC. The chain employs TRBV19 and TRBJ2-1, with 11 positions matching TRBD2. This CDR3 is 15 amino acids long. V shed 3 bases and J 9 bases; nucleotides not matched to a gene: 7. Germline CDR1 and CDR2: LNHDA and SQIVND (reference sequence).

CDR3 in amino acids: CASSLRGGARNQPQHF. CDR3 nucleotide sequence: TGTGCCAGCAGCTTGAGGGGGGGCGCGAGAAATCAGCCCCAGCATTTT. The chain carries TRBV5-6 and TRBJ1-5, with D possibly being TRBD1 (6 bases). The CDR3 loop spans 16 amino acids. Between the trimmed V and J ends, which lost 1 base and 4 bases, there was a span of 15 bases. Germline lookup yields CDR1 SGHDT and CDR2 YYEEEE.

The chain uses TRBV5-1 and TRBJ2-7, with 8 bases aligning to TRBD2. Germline loops: CDR1 SGHRS, CDR2 YFSETQ. The CDR3 sequence is 16 residues long. The J segment lost 0 bases and the V segment lost 0 bases, leaving 5 bases of the junction unmatched. CDR3 DNA sequence: TGCGCCAGCAGCTTGGCACCCGGGACTAGCTCCTACGAGCAGTACTTC. Residues: CASSLAPGTSSYEQYF.

The V and J genes are TRBV9 and TRBJ2-7; D call uncertain. Germline-derived CDR1 and CDR2 are SGDLS and YYNGEE. Trimming left V 0 bases short and J 2 bases short, with 6 bases between. The CDR3 is 13 amino acids. The CDR3 loop reads CASSVANTYEQYF. CDR3 coding DNA: TGTGCCAGCAGCGTAGCGAACACCTACGAGCAGTACTTC.

The chain combines TRBV6-2 or TRBV6-3 with TRBJ1-2, with TRBD1 identical over 10 bases. Germline CDR1 MNHEY, CDR2 SVGEGT. The CDR3 spans 15 residues. V lost 2 bases and J lost 4; bases outside the gene matches: 4. CDR3 bases: TGTGCCAGCAGTTACGGACAGGGGGTTGGCTATGGCTACACCTTC. This sequence encodes CASSYGQGVGYGYTF.

The chain recombines TRBV24-1 with TRBJ1-6; tentative D call: TRBD1 (5 bases). Between the trimmed V and J ends, which lost 4 bases and 9 bases, there was a span of 15 bases. The CDR3 has 15 residues. CDR1 is KGHDR, CDR2 SFDVKD, per germline. In DNA form, the CDR3 reads TGTGCCACCAGTGACAACATGTCGGGGACTTCACCCCTCCACTTT. Translation gives CATSDNMSGTSPLHF.

The chain links TRBV5-6 to TRBJ1-2; a possible D gene is TRBD1 (5 bases). Germline V gene sequence: CDR1 SGHDT, CDR2 YYEEEE. V lost 2 bases and J 4 bases, leaving 15 bases between the germline ends. CDR3 length equals 15 residues. Written as DNA, the CDR3 is TGTGCCAGCAGCTTTTATGGAGGGGAGCCCTATGGCTACACCTTC. It yields the protein CASSFYGGEPYGYTF.

The genes are TRBV20-1 and TRBJ1-2; TRBD1 matches at 7 bases. Germline CDR1 reads DFQATT; CDR2 reads SNEGSKA (reference sequence). CDR3 length: 12 amino acids. Germline trimming cut 3 bases from V and 8 bases from J; bases unmatched to any gene: 6. CDR3 region: CSASIGGGGYTF. The CDR3 bases are TGCAGTGCTAGTATTGGAGGGGGCGGCTACACCTTC.

The genes are TRBV6-5 and TRBJ1-1; D may be TRBD1 (6 bases). Germline CDR1 MNHEY, CDR2 SVGAGI. The CDR3 length is 15 residues. V gave up 2 bases and J gave up 1 base, with 11 bases separating them. CDR3 region: CASSYGGASNTEAFF. CDR3 sequence (DNA): TGTGCCAGCAGTTACGGGGGGGCTTCGAACACTGAAGCTTTCTTT.

This chain uses TRBV6-7 with TRBJ2-5, with D hard to call. TRBV6-7 is noted as an ORF with a role that remains uncertain. CDR3 length: 13 residues. V gave up 7 bases and J gave up 4 bases, with 13 bases separating them. The DNA of the CDR3 is TGTGCCAGCACGGCTGGGAAAAGAGAGACCCAGTACTTC. It specifies CASTAGKRETQYF.

V is TRBV29-1 and J is TRBJ2-7, with a possible D match to TRBD1 (6 bases). V was shortened by 4 bases and J by 3 bases, with 13 bases between the two germline ends. Germline CDR1 SQVTM, CDR2 ANQGSEA. CDR3 length: 13 residues. Here the CDR3 DNA reads TGCAGCGTTGGCCAAACGGACAGCTACGAGCAGTACTTC. Translating it yields CSVGQTDSYEQYF.

The V gene is TRBV24-1, the J gene TRBJ2-7; D possibly uses TRBD1 or TRBD2 (5 bases each). The length of the CDR3 is 17 residues. Between the trimmed V and J ends, which lost 5 bases and 2 bases, there was a span of 21 bases. Germline values: CDR1 KGHDR, CDR2 SFDVKD. The CDR3 coding sequence is TGTGCCACCAGTGGCTGGGACGGCCAAGCGGCGGCCTACGAGCAGTACTTC. It codes for CATSGWDGQAAAYEQYF.

The rearrangement joins TRBV5-1 to TRBJ2-2; TRBD1 matches 8 bases. Trimming took 3 bases from V and 3 from J; bases not matched to a gene: 7. The CDR3 covers 16 residues. CDR1 is SGHRS and CDR2 is YFSETQ in the germline V gene. The CDR3 loop reads CASSWMTGVDTGELFF. The CDR3, as DNA: TGCGCCAGCAGCTGGATGACAGGGGTCGACACCGGGGAGCTGTTTTTT. Variable domain in full (rest from reference TRBV5-1 and TRBJ2-2): KAGVTQTPRYLIKTRGQQVTLSCSPISGHRSVSWYQQTPGQGLQFLFEYFSETQRNKGNFPGRFSGRQFSNSRSEMNVSTLELGDSALYLCASSWMTGVDTGELFFGEGSRLTVL.

This chain links TRBV5-5 with TRBJ2-7; D is unresolved. The CDR3 is 13 residues long. The germline CDR1 and CDR2 sequences are SGHKS and YYEKEE (reference sequence). V was pared by 3 bases and J by 2 bases, with 9 bases between. CDR3 coding DNA: TGTGCCAGCAGCTCAGGACCTACCTACGAGCAGTACTTC. Translated: CASSSGPTYEQYF.

The J gene is TRBJ2-7, the V gene TRBV6-2 or TRBV6-3, with D unclear. The V gene's germline CDR1 is MNHEY and CDR2 SVGEGT. The length of the CDR3 is 13 residues. Trimming took 2 bases from V and 4 from J, leaving 9 bases between them. In DNA form, the CDR3 reads TGTGCCAGCAGTTACCCCGAAGCTTACGAGCAGTACTTC. Protein: CASSYPEAYEQYF.

The count of this clone is one. The rearrangement joins TRBV6-2 or TRBV6-3 to TRBJ2-1; no reliable D call. CDR3 length: 12 amino acids. V dropped 2 bases and J dropped 5 bases, with 4 bases sitting between them. Per the germline V gene, CDR1 is MNHEY and CDR2 is SVGEGT. The CDR3 protein is CASSYPHNEQFF. CDR3 nucleotide sequence: TGTGCCAGCAGTTACCCTCACAATGAGCAGTTCTTC.

The chain carries TRBV6-2 or TRBV6-3 and TRBJ2-5; TRBD1 aligns across 12 bases. Germline CDR1 is MNHEY and CDR2 is SVGEGT. V was clipped by 7 bases and J by 5 bases; unmatched bases: 8. The CDR3 covers 15 residues. Written as DNA, the CDR3 is TGTGCCAGCAACCCCCGGGACAGGGGGCACGAGACCCAGTACTTC. It encodes CASNPRDRGHETQYF.

The CDR3 sequence: CASSTPPTGTSTDTQYF. For the CDR3, the DNA is TGTGCCAGTAGTACCCCCCCGACAGGGACTAGCACAGATACGCAGTATTTT. The genes are TRBV19 and TRBJ2-3, with a possible D match to TRBD1 (7 bases). With 4 bases removed from V and 0 bases from J, the gap between germline ends came to 17 bases. The CDR3 sequence is 17 residues long. Germline assignment: CDR1 LNHDA and CDR2 SQIVND (reference sequence).

This clone was seen only once. V and J are TRBV10-3 and TRBJ2-7; maybe TRBD1 (6 bases). This CDR3 is built from 12 residues. The germline V gene encodes CDR1 ENHRY and CDR2 SYGVKD. V was cut by 6 bases and J by 7 bases, with 13 bases left in between. The CDR3 region is CAISIQTGEQYF. In DNA, the CDR3 is TGTGCCATCAGCATTCAAACAGGGGAGCAGTACTTC.

The chain combines TRBV7-9 with TRBJ1-1; 10 positions agree with TRBD1. This CDR3 has 16 residues. Germline trimming cut 5 bases from V and 2 bases from J; bases unmatched to any gene: 8. CDR1 is SEHNR, CDR2 FQNEAQ, per germline (reference sequence). CDR3 nucleotide sequence: TGTGCCAGCAGCGTACCGGGACAGGGGCGAAACACTGAAGCTTTCTTT. Translated, it gives CASSVPGQGRNTEAFF.

The genes are TRBV30 and TRBJ2-7, with unresolved D. V was trimmed by 1 base and J by 2 bases, leaving 6 bases between them. Germline V gives CDR1 GTSNPN, CDR2 SVGIG (reference sequence). This CDR3 is 12 amino acids long. CDR3 in amino acids: CAWSGSPYEQYF. CDR3 sequence (DNA): TGTGCCTGGAGTGGCAGTCCCTACGAGCAGTACTTC.

This clone was detected only a few times. This sequence joins TRBV27 and TRBJ1-1; D uncertain. V was trimmed by 6 bases and J by 1 base, leaving 12 bases between them. The germline V gene encodes CDR1 MNHEY and CDR2 SMNVEV (reference sequence). The CDR3 sequence is 14 residues long. CDR3 amino acids: CASRSGRWNTEAFF. The CDR3 region has the DNA TGTGCCAGCAGGTCAGGCCGGTGGAACACTGAAGCTTTCTTT.

This sequence joins TRBV4-2 and TRBJ1-1; D not resolved. Trimming stripped 0 bases from V and 5 bases from J, with 10 bases between. The CDR3 is 14 residues long. The V gene's germline CDR1 is LGHNA and CDR2 YNFKEQ. The CDR3 is CASSQELRVTEAFF. The CDR3 region has the DNA TGTGCCAGCAGCCAAGAGTTAAGAGTTACTGAAGCTTTCTTT.

The V call is TRBV2, the J call TRBJ1-2, with TRBD1 identical over 7 bases. The CDR3 sequence is 17 residues long. V shed 4 bases, J shed 0 bases, and the junction held 11 bases outside the gene matches. Germline CDR1 and CDR2: SNHLY and FYNNEI. CDR3 coding DNA: TGTGCCAGCAGTGCCAGGACAGGCATTTTTACTAACTATGGCTACACCTTC. The encoded protein is CASSARTGIFTNYGYTF.

V usage is TRBV7-8 and J usage is TRBJ2-3, with 7 bases identical to TRBD1. Germline V lookup: CDR1 SGHVS, CDR2 FQNEAQ. The CDR3 is 16 amino acids. V trimming: 4 bases; J trimming: 1 base; junction bases outside the gene matches: 8. The CDR3 DNA reads TGTGCCAGCAGCTCCCTCGGGACAGTTGGCACAGATACGCAGTATTTT. As protein: CASSSLGTVGTDTQYF.

The gene calls are TRBV5-1 and TRBJ2-4; D might be TRBD2 (5 bases). Trimming shortened V by 2 bases and J by 1 base, and 7 bases separated the two germline ends. Germline V gene lookup returns CDR1 SGHRS and CDR2 YFSETQ. The CDR3 extends over 14 amino acids. In DNA form, the CDR3 reads TGCGCCAGCAGCTTTACGGGGGCCAAAAACATTCAGTACTTC. Translation: CASSFTGAKNIQYF.

This sequence joins TRBV5-1 and TRBJ1-3; 12 nucleotides agree with TRBD1. Germline V lookup: CDR1 SGHRS, CDR2 YFSETQ. The CDR3 runs 19 residues. The trim removed 1 base at V and 7 bases at J, leaving 15 bases unmatched. CDR3 residues: CASSLTGTGGLKGLNTIYF. CDR3 DNA: TGCGCCAGCAGCTTGACCGGGACAGGGGGCTTAAAAGGATTGAACACCATATATTTT.

CDR3 residues: CASSPPAQNNQPQHF. DNA for the CDR3: TGTGCCAGCAGTCCCCCGGCACAGAACAATCAGCCCCAGCATTTT. The chain links TRBV6-2 or TRBV6-3 to TRBJ1-5; no clear D. V gave up 5 bases and J gave up 3 bases, with 14 bases separating them. CDR3 length: 15 residues. Per the germline V gene, CDR1 is MNHEY and CDR2 is SVGEGT.

V usage is TRBV7-6 and J usage is TRBJ1-5, with TRBD1 matching 7 bases. Germline V gene data show CDR1 as SGHVS and CDR2 as FNYEAQ. J was trimmed by 6 bases and V by 1 base; bases with no gene match: 9. The length of the CDR3 is 16 residues. The CDR3 sequence is CASSLGNRGLGQPQHF. CDR3 nucleotide sequence: TGTGCCAGCAGCTTAGGTAACAGGGGTTTGGGTCAGCCCCAGCATTTT. The variable domain in full, with the rest retrieved from reference TRBV7-6 and TRBJ1-5, is GAGVSQSPRYKVTKRGQDVALRCDPISGHVSLYWYRQALGQGPEFLTYFNYEAQQDKSGLPNDRFSAERPEGSISTLTIQRTEQRDSAMYRCASSLGNRGLGQPQHFGDGTRLSIL.